The 13 T cell receptor beta chains below were found in one sample sequenced in a study of blood T cell repertoires in COVID-19. Data came from immunoSEQ multiplex PCR; TCRdb stores just in-frame clones and leaves some out. The repertoire holds some 130,000 clones, 70% to 80% seen once, with 9.5% to 13% in the top ten. What was sequenced was peripheral blood. Receptor source: a man in his 60s who had recovered from COVID-19.

The rearrangement uses TRBV6-5 and TRBJ1-2; D is ambiguous. The CDR3 totals 14 residues. Germline assignment: CDR1 MNHEY and CDR2 SVGAGI. V shed 8 bases and J shed 4 bases, with 17 bases lying between them. CDR3 protein: CASVPLGVTYGYTF. In DNA form, the CDR3 reads TGTGCCAGCGTTCCCTTGGGAGTCACCTATGGCTACACCTTC.

This clone turned up a few times. Germline is not matched at one junction end, which may reflect a read error. The chain joins TRBV7-2 to TRBJ2-1, with 8 bases aligning to TRBD1. The CDR3 contains 15 residues. The germline V gene encodes CDR1 SGHTA and CDR2 FQGNSA. The CDR3 reads CASSNKQGGYSEQFF. The CDR3 bases are TGTGCCAGCAGCAACAAACAGGGGGGCTACAGTGAGCAGTTCTTC.

This clone appeared a single time. The rearrangement joins TRBV30 to TRBJ2-1, with 7 bases lining up with TRBD1. The CDR3 is 13 residues long. The J segment lost 14 bases and the V segment lost 0 bases, leaving 10 bases of the junction unmatched. The germline CDR1 and CDR2 sequences are GTSNPN and SVGIG (reference sequence). The CDR3 here is CAWSVNTGQAEFF. CDR3 bases: TGTGCCTGGAGTGTAAACACCGGACAGGCGGAGTTCTTC. The variable domain in full, completed from reference TRBV30 and TRBJ2-1, reads SQTIHQWPATLVQPVGSPLSLECTVEGTSNPNLYWYRQAAGRGLQLLFYSVGIGQISSEVPQNLSASRPQDRQFILSSKKLLLSDSGFYLCAWSVNTGQAEFFGPGTRLTVL.

The CDR3 DNA sequence: TGTGCCAGCAGTTTAATGGGGGGAAGGAGAGAGACCCAGTACTTC. Its translation is CASSLMGGRRETQYF. V is TRBV28 and J is TRBJ2-5; tentative D call: TRBD2 (6 bases). V was pared by 2 bases and J by 4 bases, with 14 bases between. Germline V CDR1 and CDR2: MDHEN, SYDVKM. The CDR3 runs 15 residues.

This sequence joins TRBV28 and TRBJ2-7, with 10 bases aligning to TRBD1. The CDR3 is made up of 15 amino acids. The J segment lost 2 bases and the V segment lost 6 bases, leaving 7 bases of the junction unmatched. The germline gives CDR1 MDHEN, CDR2 SYDVKM. CDR3 coding DNA: TGTGCCAGCAGCCCCCCCGGGACAGGGGCCTACGAGCAGTACTTC. Amino acid sequence: CASSPPGTGAYEQYF.

V is TRBV4-3 and J is TRBJ2-3; 16 bases agree with TRBD2. The CDR3 consists of 20 residues. Germline V lookup: CDR1 LGHNA, CDR2 YSLEER. J lost 3 bases, V lost 0 bases, and 9 bases had no gene match. The chain's CDR3 is CASSQDGGTSGRAVTDTQYF. The CDR3 DNA sequence: TGCGCCAGCAGCCAAGACGGTGGGACTAGCGGGAGGGCCGTAACAGATACGCAGTATTTT.

V is TRBV11-2 and J is TRBJ1-2, with 8 bases lining up with TRBD1. V trimming: 3 bases; J trimming: 2 bases; junction bases outside the gene matches: 2. Germline CDR1 is SGHAT and CDR2 is FQNNGV. There are 14 residues in the CDR3. CDR3 amino acids: CASSFTGGNYGYTF. CDR3 in DNA: TGTGCCAGCAGCTTCACAGGGGGGAACTATGGCTACACCTTC.

CDR3 loop: CASTSRQGLDTGELFF. The CDR3 region has the DNA TGTGCCAGTACGAGTAGACAGGGTCTAGACACCGGGGAGCTGTTTTTT. This chain uses TRBV19 with TRBJ2-2; the match to TRBD1 covers 7 bases. Trimming removed 7 bases from V and 3 bases from J; junction bases left unmatched: 11. CDR3 length: 16 amino acids. Germline CDR1 is LNHDA and CDR2 is SQIVND (reference sequence).

This sequence joins TRBV7-8 and TRBJ2-2; D is unresolved. CDR3 length: 14 residues. V lost 5 bases, J lost 10 bases, and 17 bases lay in between. The germline gives CDR1 SGHVS, CDR2 FQNEAQ. CDR3 coding DNA: TGTGCCAGCAGCCGAGACCGCCGCGCCCCGGAGCTGTTTTTT. Translated: CASSRDRRAPELFF.

Details on this clone: One end of the junction does not line up with germline, which may come from a read error. The chain employs TRBV2 and TRBJ1-1; tentative D call: TRBD1 (5 bases). The CDR3 has 14 residues. The germline CDR1 and CDR2 sequences are SNHLY and FYNNEI. This chain's CDR3 is CASSEARANTEASF. The CDR3 nucleotides read TGTGCCAGCAGTGAGGCCAGGGCCAACACTGAAGCTTCCTTT.

The chain carries TRBV11-2 and TRBJ1-2; TRBD1 is a possible D gene (5 bases). The CDR3 contains 14 residues. Germline CDR1 is SGHAT and CDR2 is FQNNGV. Between the trimmed V and J ends, which lost 3 bases and 0 bases, there was a span of 8 bases. For the CDR3, the DNA is TGTGCCAGCAGCTTGACAGATGCTAACTATGGCTACACCTTC. Amino acids: CASSLTDANYGYTF.

Here the CDR3 reads CASSSQDQPQHF. Written as DNA, the CDR3 is TGTGCCAGCTCATCCCAGGATCAGCCCCAGCATTTT. V usage is TRBV18 and J usage is TRBJ1-5; D is uncertain. This CDR3 is built from 12 residues. Trimming pared 5 bases from V and 5 bases from J, leaving 7 bases between. Germline-derived CDR1 and CDR2 are KGHSH and LQKENI.

DNA for the CDR3: TGTGCCTGGACTAAAGGACTTATCTCCTACGAGCAGTACTTC. Translating gives CAWTKGLISYEQYF. The V and J genes are TRBV30 and TRBJ2-7; D possibly corresponds to TRBD2 (5 bases). Looked up from germline, CDR1 is GTSNPN and CDR2 is SVGIG (reference sequence). CDR3 length: 14 residues. V lost 4 bases and J lost 0, with 13 bases in between.